One sample yielded the 8 T cell receptor beta chains listed below, sequenced in a study of blood T cell repertoires in COVID-19. The method was immunoSEQ multiplex PCR; TCRdb's version includes in-frame clones alone and lacks a portion of them. The sample carries about 270,000 clones, about 82% recorded once. Sequencing input: peripheral blood. These receptors originate from a woman older than 75 with COVID-19, enrolled during active disease.

This clone was observed a single time. This chain uses TRBV6-6 with TRBJ1-1; D gene ambiguous. The germline CDR1 and CDR2 sequences are MNHNY and SVGAGI (reference sequence). Trimming removed 4 bases at V and 4 bases at J, with 7 bases between. This CDR3 has 12 residues. CDR3 sequence (DNA): TGTGCCAGCAGTTCGCGGGGCACTGAAGCTTTCTTT. The encoded protein is CASSSRGTEAFF.

The table lists this clone with a count of one. The chain is built from TRBV27 and TRBJ1-2; D remains unclear. Germline V lookup: CDR1 MNHEY, CDR2 SMNVEV (reference sequence). The germline V and J ends were trimmed by 0 bases and 7 bases, with 15 bases remaining between them. This CDR3 has 15 residues. In DNA, the CDR3 is TGTGCCAGCAGTTTATCAGACTCAGCCATCGGTGGCTACACCTTC. Protein product: CASSLSDSAIGGYTF.

V usage is TRBV3-1 (or the pseudogene TRBV3-2) and J usage is TRBJ1-3, with a possible D match to TRBD1 (5 bases). Germline V gene lookup returns CDR1 LGHDT and CDR2 YNNKEL (reference sequence). Between the trimmed V and J ends, which lost 2 bases and 8 bases, there was a span of 10 bases. The CDR3 is 13 residues long. The CDR3 bases are TGTGCCAGCAGCCAAATTGACAGAGACACCATATATTTT. It encodes CASSQIDRDTIYF.

V usage is TRBV9 and J usage is TRBJ2-3; tentative D call: TRBD1 (6 bases). This CDR3 has 17 amino acids. Looked up from germline, CDR1 is SGDLS and CDR2 is YYNGEE. Trimming stripped 4 bases from V and 2 bases from J, with 20 bases between. CDR3 sequence: CASSPRQVLRSTDTQYF. CDR3 in DNA: TGTGCCAGCAGCCCCCGACAGGTCCTCAGGTCCACAGATACGCAGTATTTT.

This chain uses TRBV6-5 with TRBJ1-1; perhaps TRBD1 as D (6 bases). V was trimmed by 5 bases and J by 3 bases, leaving 10 bases between them. The CDR3 extends over 13 amino acids. Germline loops: CDR1 MNHEY, CDR2 SVGAGI. The CDR3 here is CASSRGGDTEAFF. In DNA, the CDR3 is TGTGCCAGCAGTCGGGGGGGCGACACTGAAGCTTTCTTT.

This rearrangement joins TRBV6-4 to TRBJ2-1; possibly TRBD2 for D (6 bases). The CDR3 is made up of 15 amino acids. CDR1 MRHNA and CDR2 SNTAGT come from the germline V gene. V lost 7 bases to trimming and J lost 2 bases, with 15 bases between them. CDR3 coding DNA: TGTGCCAGCACGGCGGGGATCCGCACCTACAATGAGCAGTTCTTC. Translating it yields CASTAGIRTYNEQFF.

CDR3 nucleotides: TGTGCCTGGAGTGTACTGCGACAGGGGCCGTATAATTCACCCCTCCACTTT. Its translation is CAWSVLRQGPYNSPLHF. This chain connects TRBV30 to TRBJ1-6; 8 positions agree with TRBD1. J was trimmed by 4 bases and V by 0 bases; bases with no gene match: 8. Germline loops: CDR1 GTSNPN, CDR2 SVGIG (reference sequence). CDR3 size: 17 residues.

This clone has just a few counts. This sequence joins TRBV6-2 or TRBV6-3 and TRBJ2-7; weak D call: TRBD2 (7 bases). V gave up 0 bases and J gave up 2 bases, with 20 bases separating them. The CDR3 loop spans 18 amino acids. Germline assignment: CDR1 MNHEY and CDR2 SVGEGT. As DNA, the CDR3 is TGTGCCAGCAGTTACTCGATGAACCTGGGGGGGCAGACCTACGAGCAGTACTTC. Protein product: CASSYSMNLGGQTYEQYF.